This T cell receptor beta chain was identified in a study of cytomegalovirus exposure and HLA in healthy donors. Study-level background: Falling in the Caucasian-associated ancestry cluster were about four fifths of around 370 genotyped donors. Study-level findings and limits: In vitro confirmation showed three CMV-associated chains to be CMV antigen specific. Using a false discovery rate of 0.05, a later analysis showed that 15,000 to 20,000 TCR beta sequences were associated with HLA alleles. A later analysis revealed that TCR association rates differed between HLA loci, peaking at DRB1 and bottoming out at HLA-C.

The PCR employed 60 Vbeta primers together with 13 Jbeta primers. Method: immunoSEQ multiplex PCR; TCRdb's copy keeps in-frame clones and lacks some. This sample has roughly 180,000 clones, with roughly 85% found just once. The germline CDR1 and CDR2 sequences are MRHNA and SNTAGT. This CDR3 spans 14 amino acids. Unmatched junction bases numbered 10, after V lost 5 bases and J lost 13 bases. This clone was seen more than once but under ten times. The target antigen is unknown. Sequenced: PBMCs. The chain couples TRBV6-4 to TRBJ1-4, with 10 bases fitting TRBD1. This sequence originates from a man aged 50 to 60 in good health and CMV-seropositive. For the CDR3, the DNA is TGTGCCAGCAGTCCTACCGGGACAGGGGATACACTGTTTTTT. This encodes CASSPTGTGDTLFF.